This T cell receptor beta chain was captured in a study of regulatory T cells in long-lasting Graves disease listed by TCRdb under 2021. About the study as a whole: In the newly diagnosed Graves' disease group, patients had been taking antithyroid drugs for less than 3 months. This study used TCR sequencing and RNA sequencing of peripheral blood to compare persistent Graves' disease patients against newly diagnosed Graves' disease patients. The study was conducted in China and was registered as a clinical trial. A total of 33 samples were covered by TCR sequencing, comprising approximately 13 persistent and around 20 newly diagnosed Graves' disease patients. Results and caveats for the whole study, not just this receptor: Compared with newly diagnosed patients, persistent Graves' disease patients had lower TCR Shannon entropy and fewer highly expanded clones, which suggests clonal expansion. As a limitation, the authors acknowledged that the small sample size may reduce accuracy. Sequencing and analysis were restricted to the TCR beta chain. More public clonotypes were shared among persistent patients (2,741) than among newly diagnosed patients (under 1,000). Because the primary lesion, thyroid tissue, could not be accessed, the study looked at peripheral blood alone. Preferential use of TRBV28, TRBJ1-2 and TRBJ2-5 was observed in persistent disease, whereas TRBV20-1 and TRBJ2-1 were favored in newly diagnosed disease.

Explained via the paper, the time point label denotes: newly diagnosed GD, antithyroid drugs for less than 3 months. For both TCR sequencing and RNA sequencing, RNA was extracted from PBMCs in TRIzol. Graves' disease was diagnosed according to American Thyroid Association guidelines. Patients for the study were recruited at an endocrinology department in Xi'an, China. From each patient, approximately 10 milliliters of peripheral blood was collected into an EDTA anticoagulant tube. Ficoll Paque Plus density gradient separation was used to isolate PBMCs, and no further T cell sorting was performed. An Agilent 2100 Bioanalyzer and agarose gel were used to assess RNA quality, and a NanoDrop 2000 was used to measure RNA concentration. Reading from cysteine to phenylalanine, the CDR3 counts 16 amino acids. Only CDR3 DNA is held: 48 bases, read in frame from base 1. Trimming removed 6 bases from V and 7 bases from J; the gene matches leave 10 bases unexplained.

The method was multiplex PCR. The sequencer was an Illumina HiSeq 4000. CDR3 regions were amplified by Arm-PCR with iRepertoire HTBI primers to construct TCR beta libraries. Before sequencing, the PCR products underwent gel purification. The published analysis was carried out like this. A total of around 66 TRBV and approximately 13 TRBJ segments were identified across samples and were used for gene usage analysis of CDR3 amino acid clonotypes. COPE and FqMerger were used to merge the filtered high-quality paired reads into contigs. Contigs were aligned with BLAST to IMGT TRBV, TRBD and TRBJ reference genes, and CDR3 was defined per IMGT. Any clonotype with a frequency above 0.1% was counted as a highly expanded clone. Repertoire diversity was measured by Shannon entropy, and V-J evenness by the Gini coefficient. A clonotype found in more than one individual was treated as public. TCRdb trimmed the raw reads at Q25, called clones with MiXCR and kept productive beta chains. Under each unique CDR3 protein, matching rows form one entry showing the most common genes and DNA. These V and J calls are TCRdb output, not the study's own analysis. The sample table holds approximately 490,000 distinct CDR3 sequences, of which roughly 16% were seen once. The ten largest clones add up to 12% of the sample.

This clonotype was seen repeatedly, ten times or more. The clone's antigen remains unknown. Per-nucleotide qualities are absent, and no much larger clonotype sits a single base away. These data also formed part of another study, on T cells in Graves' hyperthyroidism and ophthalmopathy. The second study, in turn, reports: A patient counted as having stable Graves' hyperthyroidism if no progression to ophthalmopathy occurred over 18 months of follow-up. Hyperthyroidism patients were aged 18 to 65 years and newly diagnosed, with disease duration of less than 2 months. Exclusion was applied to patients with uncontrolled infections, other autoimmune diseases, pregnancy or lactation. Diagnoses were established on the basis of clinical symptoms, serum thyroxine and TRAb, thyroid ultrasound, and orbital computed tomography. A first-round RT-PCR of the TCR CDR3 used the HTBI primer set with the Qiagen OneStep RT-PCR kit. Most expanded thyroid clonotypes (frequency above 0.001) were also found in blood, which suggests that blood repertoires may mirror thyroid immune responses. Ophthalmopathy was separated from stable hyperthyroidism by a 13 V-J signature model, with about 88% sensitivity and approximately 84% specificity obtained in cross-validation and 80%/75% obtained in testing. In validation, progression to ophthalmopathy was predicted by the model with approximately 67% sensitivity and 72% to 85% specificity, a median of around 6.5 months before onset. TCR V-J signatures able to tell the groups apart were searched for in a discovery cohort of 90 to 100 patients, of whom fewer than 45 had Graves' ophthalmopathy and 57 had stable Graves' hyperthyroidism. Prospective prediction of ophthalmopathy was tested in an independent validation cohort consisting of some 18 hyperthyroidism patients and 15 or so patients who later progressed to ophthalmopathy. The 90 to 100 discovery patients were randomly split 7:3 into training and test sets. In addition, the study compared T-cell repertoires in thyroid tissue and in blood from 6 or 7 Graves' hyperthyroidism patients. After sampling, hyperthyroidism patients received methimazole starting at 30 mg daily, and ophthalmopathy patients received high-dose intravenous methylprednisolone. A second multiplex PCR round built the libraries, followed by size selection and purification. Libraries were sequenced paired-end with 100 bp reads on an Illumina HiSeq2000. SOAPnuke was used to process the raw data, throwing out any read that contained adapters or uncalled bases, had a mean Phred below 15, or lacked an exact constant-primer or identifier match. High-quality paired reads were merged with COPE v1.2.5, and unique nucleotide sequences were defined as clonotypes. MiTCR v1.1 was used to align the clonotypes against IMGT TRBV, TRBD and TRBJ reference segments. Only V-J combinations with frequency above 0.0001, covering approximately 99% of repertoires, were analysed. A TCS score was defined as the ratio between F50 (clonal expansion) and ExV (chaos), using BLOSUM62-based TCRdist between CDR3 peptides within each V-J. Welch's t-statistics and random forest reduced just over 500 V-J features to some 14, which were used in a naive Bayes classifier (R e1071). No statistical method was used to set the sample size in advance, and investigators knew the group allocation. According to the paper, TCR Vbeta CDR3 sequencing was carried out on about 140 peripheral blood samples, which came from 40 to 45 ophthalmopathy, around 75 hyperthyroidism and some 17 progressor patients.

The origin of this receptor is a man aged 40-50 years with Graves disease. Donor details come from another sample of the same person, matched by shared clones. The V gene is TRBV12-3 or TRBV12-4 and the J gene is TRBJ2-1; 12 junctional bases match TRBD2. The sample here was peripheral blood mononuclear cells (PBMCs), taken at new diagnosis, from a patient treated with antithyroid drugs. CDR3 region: CASSLATSGSGNEQFF. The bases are TGTGCCAGCAGCCTAGCGACTAGCGGGAGTGGGAATGAGCAGTTCTTC.